This T cell receptor beta chain was documented in a study of blood T cell repertoires in COVID-19. Study context: Samples representing acute and convalescent COVID-19 were sourced from the United States, Italy and Spain. The analysed material was cDNA or gDNA that came from T cells, B-cell-depleted T cells, or PBMCs.

As originally analysed: Nucleated cell counts were estimated from reference gene primer amplification. Here immunoSEQ multiplex PCR was the method, and the copy in TCRdb shows in-frame clones only, minus some. The V and J calls and clone size are taken from that table; D and trimming were inferred from the DNA. Of over 20,000 clones in the sample, 70% to 90% were seen once. V was clipped by 3 bases and J by 3 bases, with 13 bases between them. CDR3 length: 15 residues. Germline loops: CDR1 SGDLS, CDR2 YYNGEE. The material sequenced was peripheral blood. The chain uses TRBV9 and TRBJ1-3; D gene ambiguous. The clonotype was recovered from a man in his 70s with acute or convalescent COVID-19. This chain's CDR3 is CASSEEQSLGNTIYF. The DNA for the CDR3 is TGTGCCAGCAGCGAGGAACAGTCTCTTGGAAACACCATATATTTT.